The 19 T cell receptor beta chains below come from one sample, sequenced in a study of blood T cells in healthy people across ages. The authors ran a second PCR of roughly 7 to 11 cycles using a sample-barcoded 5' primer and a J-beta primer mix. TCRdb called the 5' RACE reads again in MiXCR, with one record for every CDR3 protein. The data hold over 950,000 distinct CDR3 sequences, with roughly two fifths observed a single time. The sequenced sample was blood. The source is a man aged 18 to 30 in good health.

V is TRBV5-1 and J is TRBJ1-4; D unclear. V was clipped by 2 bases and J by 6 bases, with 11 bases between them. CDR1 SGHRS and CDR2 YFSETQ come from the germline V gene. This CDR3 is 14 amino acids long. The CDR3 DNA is TGCGCCAGCAGCTTTGGCAGTTTTGATGAAAAACTGTTTTTT. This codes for CASSFGSFDEKLFF.

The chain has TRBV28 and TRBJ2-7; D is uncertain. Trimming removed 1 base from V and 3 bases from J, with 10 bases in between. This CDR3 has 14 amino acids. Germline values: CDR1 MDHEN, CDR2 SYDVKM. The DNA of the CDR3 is TGTGCCAGCAGTTTATCGGGCAGAAGCTACGAGCAGTACTTC. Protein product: CASSLSGRSYEQYF.

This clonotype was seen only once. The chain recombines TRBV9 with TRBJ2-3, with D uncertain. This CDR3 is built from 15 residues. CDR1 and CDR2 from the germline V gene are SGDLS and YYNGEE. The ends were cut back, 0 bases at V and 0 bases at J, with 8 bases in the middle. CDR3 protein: CASSVGRVSTDTQYF. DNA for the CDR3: TGTGCCAGCAGCGTAGGACGGGTTAGCACAGATACGCAGTATTTT.

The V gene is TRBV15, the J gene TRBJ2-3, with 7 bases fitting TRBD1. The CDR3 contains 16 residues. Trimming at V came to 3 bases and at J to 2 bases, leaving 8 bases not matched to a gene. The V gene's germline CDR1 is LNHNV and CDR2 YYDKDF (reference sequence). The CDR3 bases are TGTGCCACCAGCAGTTGGGGGCAGGGGGACACAGATACGCAGTATTTT. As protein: CATSSWGQGDTDTQYF.

The CDR3 DNA follows: TGTGCCAGCAGTTACCCTCGACGGAGTGAAGCTTTCTTT. Amino acid sequence: CASSYPRRSEAFF. The V call is TRBV6-6, the J call TRBJ1-1; D remains unclear. This CDR3 spans 13 amino acids. Trimming took off 2 bases at V and 7 bases at J, with 11 bases between the two ends. Per the germline V gene, CDR1 is MNHNY and CDR2 is SVGAGI (reference sequence).

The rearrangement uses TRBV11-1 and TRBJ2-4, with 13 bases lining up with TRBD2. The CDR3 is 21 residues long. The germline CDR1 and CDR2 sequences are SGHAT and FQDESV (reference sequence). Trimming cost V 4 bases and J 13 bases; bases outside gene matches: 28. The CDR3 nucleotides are TGTGCCAGCAGCTCCACTACCCAGACTAGCGGGGGGCCTTGGCTTCGCAATGAGCAGTACTTC. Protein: CASSSTTQTSGGPWLRNEQYF.

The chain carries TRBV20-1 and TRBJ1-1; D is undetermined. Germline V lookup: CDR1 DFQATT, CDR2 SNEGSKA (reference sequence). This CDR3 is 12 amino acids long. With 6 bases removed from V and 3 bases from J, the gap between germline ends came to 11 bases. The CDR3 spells CSAIPGHTEAFF. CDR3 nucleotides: TGCAGTGCCATCCCCGGACACACTGAAGCTTTCTTT.

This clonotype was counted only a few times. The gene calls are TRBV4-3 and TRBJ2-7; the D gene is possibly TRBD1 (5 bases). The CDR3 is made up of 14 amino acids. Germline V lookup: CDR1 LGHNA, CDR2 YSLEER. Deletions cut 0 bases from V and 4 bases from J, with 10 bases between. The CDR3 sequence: CASSQDAGNYEQYF. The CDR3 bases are TGCGCCAGCAGCCAAGATGCAGGGAATTACGAGCAGTACTTC.

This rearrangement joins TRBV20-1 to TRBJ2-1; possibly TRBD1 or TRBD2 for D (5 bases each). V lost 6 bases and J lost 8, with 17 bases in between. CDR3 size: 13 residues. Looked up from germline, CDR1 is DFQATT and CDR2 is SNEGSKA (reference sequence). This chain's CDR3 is CSATRDGADEQFF. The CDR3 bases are TGCAGTGCGACAAGAGACGGGGCGGATGAGCAGTTCTTC.

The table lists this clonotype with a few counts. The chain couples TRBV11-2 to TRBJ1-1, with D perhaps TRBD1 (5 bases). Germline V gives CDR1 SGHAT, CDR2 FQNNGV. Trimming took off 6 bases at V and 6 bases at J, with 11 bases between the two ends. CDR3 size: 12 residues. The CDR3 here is CASSFPGPEAFF. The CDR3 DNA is TGTGCCAGCAGTTTTCCGGGACCTGAAGCTTTCTTT.

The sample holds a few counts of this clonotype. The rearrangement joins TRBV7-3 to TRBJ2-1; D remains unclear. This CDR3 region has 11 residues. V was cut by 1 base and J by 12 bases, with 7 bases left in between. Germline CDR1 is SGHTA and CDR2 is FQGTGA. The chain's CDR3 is CASSLKATQFF. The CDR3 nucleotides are TGTGCCAGCAGCTTAAAGGCTACGCAGTTCTTC.

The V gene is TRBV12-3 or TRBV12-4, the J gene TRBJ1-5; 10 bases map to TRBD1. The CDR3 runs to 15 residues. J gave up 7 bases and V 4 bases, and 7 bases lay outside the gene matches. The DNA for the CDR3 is TGTGCCAGCAGTTATGACAGGGGGCAGACCCAGCCCCAGCATTTT. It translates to CASSYDRGQTQPQHF.

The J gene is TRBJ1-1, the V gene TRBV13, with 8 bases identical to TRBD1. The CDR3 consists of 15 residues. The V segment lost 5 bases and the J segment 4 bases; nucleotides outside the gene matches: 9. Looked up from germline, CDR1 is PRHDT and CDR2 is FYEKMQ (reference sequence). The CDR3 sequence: CASSRVRGRATEAFF. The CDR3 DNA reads TGTGCCAGCAGCCGGGTCAGGGGGCGGGCCACTGAAGCTTTCTTT.

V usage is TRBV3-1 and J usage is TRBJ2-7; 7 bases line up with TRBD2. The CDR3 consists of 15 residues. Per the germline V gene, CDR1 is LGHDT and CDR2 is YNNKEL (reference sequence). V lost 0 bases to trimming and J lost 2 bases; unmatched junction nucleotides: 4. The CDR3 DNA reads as TGTGCCAGCAGCCAAGATCCGGCGGGGGCCTACGAGCAGTACTTC. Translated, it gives CASSQDPAGAYEQYF.

CDR3 DNA sequence: TGCGCCAGCAGCTTGATTGGCAGGGTGAACACCGGGGAGCTGTTTTTT. This encodes CASSLIGRVNTGELFF. The chain carries TRBV5-1 and TRBJ2-2, with D maybe TRBD1 (5 bases). The CDR3 consists of 16 residues. Germline V CDR1 and CDR2: SGHRS, YFSETQ. Trimming pared 1 base from V and 1 base from J, leaving 11 bases between. Filled out from reference TRBV5-1 and TRBJ2-2, the complete variable domain reads KAGVTQTPRYLIKTRGQQVTLSCSPISGHRSVSWYQQTPGQGLQFLFEYFSETQRNKGNFPGRFSGRQFSNSRSEMNVSTLELGDSALYLCASSLIGRVNTGELFFGEGSRLTVL.

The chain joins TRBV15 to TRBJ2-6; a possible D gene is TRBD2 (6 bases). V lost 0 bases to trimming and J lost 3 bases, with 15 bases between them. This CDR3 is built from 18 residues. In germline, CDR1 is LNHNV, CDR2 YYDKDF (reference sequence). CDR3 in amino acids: CATSRDRGGRVGANVLTF. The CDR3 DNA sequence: TGTGCCACCAGCAGAGATCGGGGAGGCAGGGTTGGGGCCAACGTCCTGACTTTC.

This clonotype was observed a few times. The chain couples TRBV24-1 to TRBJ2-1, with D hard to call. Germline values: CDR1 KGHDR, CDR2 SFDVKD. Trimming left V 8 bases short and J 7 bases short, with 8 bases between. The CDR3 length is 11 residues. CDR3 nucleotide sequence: TGTGCCACCAAGCTAGGGAATGAGCAGTTCTTC. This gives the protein CATKLGNEQFF.

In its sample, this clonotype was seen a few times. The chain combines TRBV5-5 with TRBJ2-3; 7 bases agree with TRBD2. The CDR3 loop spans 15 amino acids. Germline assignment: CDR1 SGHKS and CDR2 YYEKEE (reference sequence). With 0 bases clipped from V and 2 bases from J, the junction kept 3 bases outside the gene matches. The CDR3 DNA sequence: TGTGCCAGCAGCTTGGCGGCGGGGGACACAGATACGCAGTATTTT. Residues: CASSLAAGDTDTQYF.

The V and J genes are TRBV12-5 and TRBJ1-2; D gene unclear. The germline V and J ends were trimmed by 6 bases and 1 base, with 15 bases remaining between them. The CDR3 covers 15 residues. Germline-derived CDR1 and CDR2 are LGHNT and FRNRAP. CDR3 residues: CASGTGRVINYGYTF. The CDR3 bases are TGTGCTAGTGGGACCGGGAGAGTTATTAACTATGGCTACACCTTC.